This TCR beta chain was identified during a study of blood T cell repertoires in COVID-19. Trimming removed 6 bases from V and 0 bases from J, with 11 bases in between. CDR1 is MNHEY and CDR2 is SMNVEV in the germline V gene (reference sequence). The CDR3 loop spans 15 amino acids. Authors' analysis steps: Nucleated cell number was recorded as an estimate derived from reference gene primer amplification. Data came from immunoSEQ multiplex PCR; TCRdb stores just in-frame clones and leaves some out. That table is the source of V, J and clone size, and D and trimming were worked out from the DNA. The sample yields about 400,000 clones, around 87% seen once.

The TCR sequence derives from a man aged 40-49 years in a cohort exposed to, infected with or recovered from COVID-19 (not recorded which). Sequences were obtained from PBMCs or T cells enriched from blood (not recorded which). The genes are TRBV27 and TRBJ1-4; D is unclear. The CDR3 DNA follows: TGTGCCAGCAGACCCCCCGGTGCAACTAATGAAAAACTGTTTTTT. It codes for CASRPPGATNEKLFF.